Listed below are T cell receptor beta chains from one sample, sequenced in a study of blood T cell repertoires in COVID-19. The protocol was immunoSEQ multiplex PCR, while the TCRdb copy is restricted to in-frame clones and leaves out a portion. The data show roughly 500,000 clones, with 75% to 90% seen just once and around 7.9% held by the top ten. The sequencing input was PBMCs or T cells enriched from blood (not recorded which). The source of these receptors is a woman aged 55-75 years who had recovered from COVID-19. CDR3s include the opening cysteine and the closing phenylalanine or tryptophan. A D gene is named only where the DNA matches it firmly. Only some rows state a clone size, as once, few, many or a class for expanded clones.

DNA: TGCGCCAGCAGCCCCCCCACTGGACAGGAGCAGTTCTTC
CDR3: CASSPPTGQEQFF
J: TRBJ2-1
V: TRBV4-1
size: NA
D: NA

DNA: TGTGCCAGCAGCTCTAGCGGGGGGGCCCCCAATGAGCAGTTCTTC
CDR3: CASSSSGGAPNEQFF
J: TRBJ2-1
V: TRBV11-2
size: NA
D: TRBD2

DNA: TGTGCCAGCAGCCTTCAGGGGGCTCACTATGGCTACACCTTC
CDR3: CASSLQGAHYGYTF
J: TRBJ1-2
V: TRBV2
size: few
D: TRBD1

DNA: TGTGCCAGCAGCGCTGTCCCGGGGTACTCACCCCTCCACTTT
CDR3: CASSAVPGYSPLHF
J: TRBJ1-6
V: TRBV9
size: few
D: NA

DNA: TGTGCCTGGAGTACCCAGGGGTTCAACGAGCAGTACTTC
CDR3: CAWSTQGFNEQYF
J: TRBJ2-7
V: TRBV30
size: NA
D: NA

DNA: TGTGCCAGCAGCCGGACCATTTCCGGGACTAGCGGGGGATATGAGCAGTTCTTC
CDR3: CASSRTISGTSGGYEQFF
J: TRBJ2-1
V: TRBV13
size: NA
D: TRBD2

DNA: TGCGCCAGCAGCGTACAGGGTCCAGATACGCAGTATTTT
CDR3: CASSVQGPDTQYF
J: TRBJ2-3
V: TRBV5-1
size: NA
D: NA

DNA: TGTGCCATCCCCCGGGGCTACGAGCAGTACTTC
CDR3: CAIPRGYEQYF
J: TRBJ2-7
V: TRBV2
size: NA
D: NA

DNA: TGTGCCAGCAGCAAAGAAGAGAGCTCCCGGGAACCTTATAGCAATCAGCCCCAGCATTTT
CDR3: CASSKEESSREPYSNQPQHF
J: TRBJ1-5
V: TRBV21-1
size: once
D: NA

DNA: TGTGCCTGGAGTCCCCGGGAAGGGAGTTCCAATCAGCCCCAGCATTTT
CDR3: CAWSPREGSSNQPQHF
J: TRBJ1-5
V: TRBV30
size: NA
D: NA

DNA: TGTGCCAGTACTCTGGGAGTTAGGGCATACAATGAGCAGTTCTTC
CDR3: CASTLGVRAYNEQFF
J: TRBJ2-1
V: TRBV19
size: NA
D: NA

DNA: TGCAGCGTAGTACTTGGACAGTTTTCTGGAAACACCATATATTTT
CDR3: CSVVLGQFSGNTIYF
J: TRBJ1-3
V: TRBV29-1
size: NA
D: NA

DNA: TGTGCCAGCAGCTCAACAAGGGGGCTTAACTATGGCTACACCTTC
CDR3: CASSSTRGLNYGYTF
J: TRBJ1-2
V: TRBV7-9
size: NA
D: TRBD1

DNA: TGTGCCAGCAGCCAAGATCTGAGGAACCGGTTCACAGATACGCAGTATTTT
CDR3: CASSQDLRNRFTDTQYF
J: TRBJ2-3
V: TRBV4-2
size: NA
D: NA

DNA: TGTGCCAGCAGTGAAGAGTTGGGGGGTTCCAATGAGCAGTTCTTC
CDR3: CASSEELGGSNEQFF
J: TRBJ2-1
V: TRBV6-1
size: NA
D: NA

DNA: TGCGCCAGCAGCTTCCCCGGAGCTGAAGCTTTCTTT
CDR3: CASSFPGAEAFF
J: TRBJ1-1
V: TRBV5-1
size: NA
D: NA

DNA: TGCAGCGGACATTACAATGAGCAGTTCTTC
CDR3: CSGHYNEQFF
J: TRBJ2-1
V: TRBV29-1
size: once
D: NA

DNA: TGTGCCAGCAGCTCTACTAGCGGACGCACAGATACGCAGTATTTT
CDR3: CASSSTSGRTDTQYF
J: TRBJ2-3
V: TRBV7-9
size: NA
D: TRBD2

DNA: TGTGCCAGCACTTACCAGCGAGGGGGCGCCCGGTCTAACTATGGCTACACCTTC
CDR3: CASTYQRGGARSNYGYTF
J: TRBJ1-2
V: TRBV6-2/TRBV6-3
size: NA
D: TRBD1

DNA: TGCAGCGTAGGCGACAGGGGTGATGAAAAACTGTTTTTT
CDR3: CSVGDRGDEKLFF
J: TRBJ1-4
V: TRBV29-1
size: NA
D: TRBD1

DNA: TGTGCCTGGAGCAGGGCCAATCAGCCCCAGCATTTT
CDR3: CAWSRANQPQHF
J: TRBJ1-5
V: TRBV30
size: NA
D: NA

DNA: TGTGCCAGCAAATCAGGGGGCTATGGCTACACCTTC
CDR3: CASKSGGYGYTF
J: TRBJ1-2
V: TRBV2
size: NA
D: TRBD1

DNA: TGTGCCATCAGTGGGACAGGGGTAAATTCACCCCTCCACTTT
CDR3: CAISGTGVNSPLHF
J: TRBJ1-6
V: TRBV10-3
size: NA
D: TRBD1

DNA: TGCAGCGTTGTGGGCGTCGAGCAGTACTTC
CDR3: CSVVGVEQYF
J: TRBJ2-7
V: TRBV29-1
size: NA
D: NA

DNA: TGTGCCAGCAGCCCCGACAGGGCAGGGAACACCATATATTTT
CDR3: CASSPDRAGNTIYF
J: TRBJ1-3
V: TRBV9
size: NA
D: TRBD1

DNA: TGCGCCAGCACCATCCCGGGGAGGGAGCTGTTTTTT
CDR3: CASTIPGRELFF
J: TRBJ2-2
V: TRBV4-1
size: NA
D: NA

DNA: TGTGCTAGTGCCTCTTCCGACTATGGCTACACCTTC
CDR3: CASASSDYGYTF
J: TRBJ1-2
V: TRBV12-5
size: NA
D: NA

DNA: TGCAGCGTTGGGACAGGGTTCTATGGCTACACCTTC
CDR3: CSVGTGFYGYTF
J: TRBJ1-2
V: TRBV29-1
size: NA
D: TRBD1

DNA: TGCGCCAGCAGCCAAGTGGGCAGGGGAATGGACAATGAGCAGTTCTTC
CDR3: CASSQVGRGMDNEQFF
J: TRBJ2-1
V: TRBV4-1
size: NA
D: NA

DNA: TGTGCCTTTCGTAGGGGCAGTAGGCCTAGGAACACCGGGGAGCTGTTTTTT
CDR3: CAFRRGSRPRNTGELFF
J: TRBJ2-2
V: TRBV25-1
size: NA
D: NA

DNA: TGTGCCAGCAGCGCACCCTCAGGGGGCGGTAACTATGGCTACACCTTC
CDR3: CASSAPSGGGNYGYTF
J: TRBJ1-2
V: TRBV3-1/TRBV3-2
size: NA
D: TRBD1

DNA: TGTGCCAGCAGCGCTGACAGGGGGTTCTACGAGCAGTACTTC
CDR3: CASSADRGFYEQYF
J: TRBJ2-7
V: TRBV6-5
size: NA
D: TRBD1

DNA: TGTGCCAGCAGCGTAGGTAGCGGGGGCTTTAACACCGGGGAGCTGTTTTTT
CDR3: CASSVGSGGFNTGELFF
J: TRBJ2-2
V: TRBV9
size: NA
D: TRBD2

DNA: TGCGCCAGCGAAAGTGGGGAGGGGCACATCACTGAAGCTTTCTTT
CDR3: CASESGEGHITEAFF
J: TRBJ1-1
V: TRBV5-1
size: NA
D: NA

DNA: TGTGCCAGCAGTCCCCAAAGGGGGCTCGGCTATGGCTACACCTTC
CDR3: CASSPQRGLGYGYTF
J: TRBJ1-2
V: TRBV27
size: NA
D: TRBD1

DNA: TGTGCCAGCAGCTACCAGGACAGAGCTGCCTATGGCTACACCTTC
CDR3: CASSYQDRAAYGYTF
J: TRBJ1-2
V: TRBV9
size: NA
D: NA

DNA: TGTGCCAGCGGACAGGGGGCCATCGTACATGAAAAACTGTTTTTT
CDR3: CASGQGAIVHEKLFF
J: TRBJ1-4
V: TRBV19
size: NA
D: TRBD1

DNA: TGCGCCAGCAGCTTGTCGAGGGATTGGTCCGACACTGAAGCTTTCTTT
CDR3: CASSLSRDWSDTEAFF
J: TRBJ1-1
V: TRBV5-1
size: NA
D: NA

DNA: TGTGCCAGCAGCCCCCAAAGGACTAGCGACTCCTACAATGAGCAGTTCTTC
CDR3: CASSPQRTSDSYNEQFF
J: TRBJ2-1
V: TRBV3-1/TRBV3-2
size: NA
D: TRBD2

DNA: TGTGCCAGCAGCCTAGAGGGGGGCACTGAAGCTTTCTTT
CDR3: CASSLEGGTEAFF
J: TRBJ1-1
V: TRBV11-3
size: NA
D: NA

DNA: TGTGCCAGTAGTGCCGTCCGCGGGGGGAGGAGCACTGAAGCTTTCTTT
CDR3: CASSAVRGGRSTEAFF
J: TRBJ1-1
V: TRBV19
size: NA
D: NA

DNA: TGTGCCAGCAGCGACGGGAACAGCCTTAATGAAAAACTGTTTTTT
CDR3: CASSDGNSLNEKLFF
J: TRBJ1-4
V: TRBV5-8
size: NA
D: NA

DNA: TGTGCCAGCAGTGAAGGCAGGGGGCATTCACCCCTCCACTTT
CDR3: CASSEGRGHSPLHF
J: TRBJ1-6
V: TRBV2
size: NA
D: TRBD1

DNA: TGTGCCAGCAGCGCTCGAATAGGGGATCAGCCCCAGCATTTT
CDR3: CASSARIGDQPQHF
J: TRBJ1-5
V: TRBV9
size: NA
D: NA

DNA: TGTGCCAGCAGTCCCGGGACAGGGGCCGCCAATGAGCAGTTCTTC
CDR3: CASSPGTGAANEQFF
J: TRBJ2-1
V: TRBV28
size: NA
D: TRBD1

DNA: TGTGCCAGCCAGGGACAGGGTATTAACATTCAGTACTTC
CDR3: CASQGQGINIQYF
J: TRBJ2-4
V: TRBV2
size: NA
D: TRBD1

DNA: TGTGCCAGCAACATAAAAGACTATGGCTACACCTTC
CDR3: CASNIKDYGYTF
J: TRBJ1-2
V: TRBV2
size: NA
D: NA

DNA: TGTGCCAGCAGCTCACAGGGGGTCCTTAATTCACCCCTCCACTTT
CDR3: CASSSQGVLNSPLHF
J: TRBJ1-6
V: TRBV9
size: NA
D: TRBD1

DNA: TGTGCCAGCAGCGAAGACGCCCACAGGGGACGAGTGAATGGGGCCAACGTCCTGACTTTC
CDR3: CASSEDAHRGRVNGANVLTF
J: TRBJ2-6
V: TRBV21-1
size: NA
D: NA

DNA: TGTGCCAGCTCACCACGGGGGGACACAGATACGCAGTATTTT
CDR3: CASSPRGDTDTQYF
J: TRBJ2-3
V: TRBV18
size: NA
D: NA

DNA: TGTGCCAGCAGTTACTGGGGGGGGGCCGGTAATGAGCAGTTCTTC
CDR3: CASSYWGGAGNEQFF
J: TRBJ2-1
V: TRBV6-2/TRBV6-3
size: NA
D: NA

DNA: TGTGCCAGCAGCCCACATAATGAAAAACTGTTTTTT
CDR3: CASSPHNEKLFF
J: TRBJ1-4
V: TRBV3-1/TRBV3-2
size: NA
D: NA

DNA: TGTGCCTGGAGTGTACGCGGAGGGAGCACTGAAGCTTTCTTT
CDR3: CAWSVRGGSTEAFF
J: TRBJ1-1
V: TRBV30
size: NA
D: NA

DNA: TGTGCCAGTACTCCGGGACAGGGGGCCGGGGAGCTGTTTTTT
CDR3: CASTPGQGAGELFF
J: TRBJ2-2
V: TRBV19
size: NA
D: TRBD1

DNA: TGTGCCAGCAGTAGGACAGACTACAATGAGCAGTTCTTC
CDR3: CASSRTDYNEQFF
J: TRBJ2-1
V: TRBV9
size: NA
D: NA

DNA: TGTGCCAGCAGTTACATCGGACAGGGGCGTTACAATGAGCAGTTCTTC
CDR3: CASSYIGQGRYNEQFF
J: TRBJ2-1
V: TRBV6-5
size: NA
D: TRBD1

DNA: TGCGCCAGCAGCCAAGATAATTCCGGGGCCAACGTCCTGACTTTC
CDR3: CASSQDNSGANVLTF
J: TRBJ2-6
V: TRBV4-1
size: many
D: NA

DNA: TGTGCCAGCAGCTTGAGCAGGGTCCAAGAGACCCAGTACTTC
CDR3: CASSLSRVQETQYF
J: TRBJ2-5
V: TRBV5-5
size: NA
D: NA

DNA: TGTGCCAGCAGCCAACAGGGAGTCGTGGGCACTGAAGCTTTCTTT
CDR3: CASSQQGVVGTEAFF
J: TRBJ1-1
V: TRBV9
size: NA
D: NA